Each of the 17 T cell receptor beta chains below was sequenced from the same sample in a study of CD8 T cells in ankylosing spondylitis. MiXCR was run by TCRdb on the 5' RACE reads, yielding one entry per CDR3 protein. This table has 250,000 or so distinct CDR3 sequences, around 11% appearing once. Specimen: blood, either unsorted or a sorted T cell fraction (not recorded which). The origin of the receptors is a male donor with ankylosing spondylitis or in good health (not recorded which).

Concerning this clonotype: A much larger clone lies one base from this, so it may be a read error. The chain joins TRBV29-1 to TRBJ2-5; 8 nucleotides align to TRBD2. The CDR3 spans 12 residues. The V gene's germline CDR1 is SQVTM and CDR2 ANQGSEA. With V trimmed by 7 bases and J by 6 bases, 7 bases remained unmatched. The DNA of the CDR3 is TGCAGCGGGGGACTAGTGGTAAAGACCCAGTACTTC. Its translation: CSGGLVVKTQYF. The full variable domain, its missing parts supplied by reference TRBV29-1 and TRBJ2-5, is SAVISQKPSRDICQRGTSLTIQCQVDSQVTMMFWYRQQPGQSLTLIATANQGSEATYESGFVIDKFPISRPNLTFSTLTVSNMSPEDSSIYLCSGGLVVKTQYFGPGTRLLVL.

The V call is TRBV27, the J call TRBJ2-2, with D maybe TRBD2 (7 bases). Trimming shortened V by 6 bases and J by 6 bases, and 14 bases separated the two germline ends. The CDR3 sequence is 14 residues long. Germline V gene lookup returns CDR1 MNHEY and CDR2 SMNVEV (reference sequence). DNA of the CDR3: TGTGCCAGCAGGGGGGGGCATCGGGCCGGGGAGCTGTTTTTT. Protein: CASRGGHRAGELFF.

The table lists this clonotype with a few counts. V and J are TRBV11-2 and TRBJ2-7, with 9 positions matching TRBD1. Germline V gene sequence: CDR1 SGHAT, CDR2 FQNNGV. The V segment lost 5 bases and the J segment 2 bases; nucleotides outside the gene matches: 4. The CDR3 totals 14 residues. The CDR3 loop is CASSRDRVTYEQYF. The CDR3 coding sequence is TGTGCCAGCAGCCGGGACAGGGTTACCTACGAGCAGTACTTC.

At least ten counts were recorded for this clonotype. The gene calls are TRBV5-1 and TRBJ1-3; D call uncertain. CDR1 and CDR2 from the germline V gene are SGHRS and YFSETQ. V dropped 5 bases and J dropped 0 bases, with 12 bases sitting between them. The CDR3 loop spans 15 amino acids. The CDR3 DNA is TGCGCCAGCAGAGATGGAGGGAACTCTGGAAACACCATATATTTT. The encoded protein is CASRDGGNSGNTIYF.

The chain is built from TRBV13 and TRBJ1-1; perhaps TRBD1 as D (5 bases). The germline CDR1 and CDR2 sequences are PRHDT and FYEKMQ (reference sequence). The CDR3 is 14 amino acids. The V and J ends lost 1 base and 6 bases respectively, with 12 bases between them. The CDR3, as DNA: TGTGCCAGCAGCTTAGAGGGGAAAGGTGCTGAAGCTTTCTTT. Its protein is CASSLEGKGAEAFF. The full variable domain, its missing parts supplied by reference TRBV13 and TRBJ1-1, is AAGVIQSPRHLIKEKRETATLKCYPIPRHDTVYWYQQGPGQDPQFLISFYEKMQSDKGSIPDRFSAQQFSDYHSELNMSSLELGDSALYFCASSLEGKGAEAFFGQGTRLTVV.

This clonotype was found many times. The chain's CDR3 is CASSSGTAQETQYF. The DNA for the CDR3 is TGTGCCAGCAGCTCCGGGACAGCTCAAGAGACCCAGTACTTC. The V and J genes are TRBV7-3 and TRBJ2-5, with TRBD1 matching 7 bases. The CDR3 is 14 residues long. Germline CDR1 is SGHTA and CDR2 is FQGTGA. The ends lost 4 bases at V and 2 bases at J; junction bases unmatched: 4.

This clonotype came up many times. V gene TRBV5-1 combines with J gene TRBJ1-1; 9 bases fit TRBD1. This CDR3 spans 14 amino acids. CDR1 and CDR2 from the germline V gene are SGHRS and YFSETQ. V trimming: 5 bases; J trimming: 3 bases; junction bases outside the gene matches: 5. CDR3 nucleotide sequence: TGCGCCAGCAGAACAGGGGGCATGGACACTGAAGCTTTCTTT. It specifies CASRTGGMDTEAFF.

This clonotype occurred a few times. The genes are TRBV12-3 or TRBV12-4 and TRBJ1-2; TRBD1 matches 7 bases. The CDR3 covers 14 residues. The J segment lost 6 bases and the V segment lost 1 base, leaving 5 bases of the junction unmatched. DNA for the CDR3: TGTGCCAGCAGTTTAGAGGACAGGTGGGATGGCTACACCTTC. Residues: CASSLEDRWDGYTF.

This clonotype was detected many times. The chain combines TRBV20-1 with TRBJ2-1; TRBD2 matches at 14 bases. The CDR3 consists of 17 residues. Germline V CDR1 and CDR2: DFQATT, SNEGSKA (reference sequence). V shed 5 bases, J shed 8 bases, and the junction held 14 bases outside the gene matches. The CDR3 coding sequence is TGCAGTGCTCCGGGACTAGCGGGAGAGGGGGTAAGCGATGAGCAGTTCTTC. Its translation: CSAPGLAGEGVSDEQFF.

The chain has TRBV28 and TRBJ2-7; 13 nucleotides agree with TRBD2. Germline V gene lookup returns CDR1 MDHEN and CDR2 SYDVKM. The CDR3 consists of 15 residues. Unmatched junction bases numbered 7, after V lost 6 bases and J lost 5 bases. CDR3 protein: CASRPGLAGANEQYF. The CDR3 nucleotides are TGTGCCAGCAGACCCGGACTAGCGGGAGCTAACGAGCAGTACTTC.

At least ten counts were recorded for this clonotype. The chain couples TRBV5-1 to TRBJ2-3; tentatively, D is TRBD1 (5 bases). Trimming left V 4 bases short and J 2 bases short, with 11 bases between. The CDR3 has 14 amino acids. Germline CDR1 reads SGHRS; CDR2 reads YFSETQ. This CDR3 reads CASSPGLYTDTQYF. In nucleotides, the CDR3 is TGCGCCAGCAGCCCAGGGCTTTACACAGATACGCAGTATTTT.

This clonotype showed up many times. The rearrangement uses TRBV2 and TRBJ2-3; D gene unclear. Trimming left V 6 bases short and J 3 bases short, with 7 bases between. Looked up from germline, CDR1 is SNHLY and CDR2 is FYNNEI. The CDR3 has 12 residues. CDR3 nucleotides: TGTGCCAGCAGCTTAGAAACAGATACGCAGTATTTT. Amino acid sequence: CASSLETDTQYF.

The chain combines TRBV3-1 with TRBJ2-6; maybe TRBD1 (6 bases). The CDR3 contains 19 residues. The V gene lost 8 bases and the J gene lost 1 base, with 24 bases spanning the gap. The V gene's germline CDR1 is LGHDT and CDR2 YNNKEL (reference sequence). The CDR3 is CASCLQRQAGFSGANVLTF. The CDR3 DNA reads as TGTGCCAGCTGTCTCCAACGACAGGCCGGTTTTTCTGGGGCCAACGTCCTGACTTTC.

The chain carries TRBV24-1 and TRBJ2-3; tentative D call: TRBD1 (6 bases). Germline CDR1 and CDR2: KGHDR and SFDVKD. The CDR3 is made up of 15 amino acids. Trimming removed 3 bases from V and 0 bases from J, with 9 bases in between. CDR3 loop: CATSDRTASTDTQYF. In DNA, the CDR3 is TGTGCCACCAGTGATCGGACAGCTAGCACAGATACGCAGTATTTT.

This chain connects TRBV20-1 to TRBJ2-2; D is unresolved. The germline gives CDR1 DFQATT, CDR2 SNEGSKA (reference sequence). V was shortened by 0 bases and J by 5 bases, with 7 bases between the two germline ends. CDR3 length: 13 residues. DNA for the CDR3: TGCAGTGCTAGAGATCCCGCAACCGGGGAGCTGTTTTTT. It is translated as CSARDPATGELFF.

This clonotype has ten or more counts. J is TRBJ2-7 and V is TRBV10-3; D is tentatively TRBD1 or TRBD2 (5 bases each). Between the trimmed V and J ends, which lost 3 bases and 7 bases, there was a span of 16 bases. From germline, CDR1 is ENHRY and CDR2 SYGVKD. The CDR3 runs 14 residues. The CDR3 here is CAISEEDTTGEQYF. The CDR3 nucleotides are TGTGCCATCAGTGAAGAGGACACCACGGGAGAGCAGTACTTC.

This clonotype was picked up a small number of times. This chain connects TRBV5-5 to TRBJ1-2, with unresolved D. Germline loops: CDR1 SGHKS, CDR2 YYEKEE (reference sequence). The CDR3 runs 15 residues. The germline V and J ends were trimmed by 0 bases and 0 bases, with 9 bases remaining between them. The CDR3 region is CASSLVPEPNYGYTF. The CDR3 nucleotides are TGTGCCAGCAGCTTGGTACCAGAACCTAACTATGGCTACACCTTC.